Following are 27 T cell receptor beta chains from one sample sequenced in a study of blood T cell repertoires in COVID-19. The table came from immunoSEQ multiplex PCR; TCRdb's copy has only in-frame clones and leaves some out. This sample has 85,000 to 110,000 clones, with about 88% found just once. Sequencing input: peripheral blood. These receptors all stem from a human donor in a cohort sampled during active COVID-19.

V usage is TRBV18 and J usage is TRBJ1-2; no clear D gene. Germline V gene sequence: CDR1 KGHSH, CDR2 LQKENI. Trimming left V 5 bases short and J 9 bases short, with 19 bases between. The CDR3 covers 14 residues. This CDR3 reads CASSKTAGESRYTF. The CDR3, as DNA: TGTGCCAGCTCAAAAACTGCCGGGGAAAGTCGCTACACCTTC.

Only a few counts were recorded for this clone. The CDR3 protein is CASSPFGRARAGELFF. The CDR3 bases are TGTGCCAGCAGTCCCTTCGGGCGGGCCCGGGCCGGGGAGCTGTTTTTT. The chain links TRBV27 to TRBJ2-2, with D possibly TRBD2 on 5 matching bases. The CDR3 covers 16 residues. Trimming took off 5 bases at V and 6 bases at J, with 19 bases between the two ends. Germline V gene data show CDR1 as MNHEY and CDR2 as SMNVEV (reference sequence).

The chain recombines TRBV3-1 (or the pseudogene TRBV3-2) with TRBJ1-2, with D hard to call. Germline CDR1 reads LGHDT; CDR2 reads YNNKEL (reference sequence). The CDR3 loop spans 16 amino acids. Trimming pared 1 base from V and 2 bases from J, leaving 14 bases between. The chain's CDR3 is CASSQVPGDVNYGYTF. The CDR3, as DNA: TGTGCCAGCAGCCAAGTCCCAGGCGACGTCAACTATGGCTACACCTTC.

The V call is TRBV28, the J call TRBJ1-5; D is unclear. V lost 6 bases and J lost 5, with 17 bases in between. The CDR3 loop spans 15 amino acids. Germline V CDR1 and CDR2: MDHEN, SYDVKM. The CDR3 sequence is CASRRRPGGDQPQHF. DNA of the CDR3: TGTGCCAGCAGACGCAGGCCCGGAGGCGATCAGCCCCAGCATTTT.

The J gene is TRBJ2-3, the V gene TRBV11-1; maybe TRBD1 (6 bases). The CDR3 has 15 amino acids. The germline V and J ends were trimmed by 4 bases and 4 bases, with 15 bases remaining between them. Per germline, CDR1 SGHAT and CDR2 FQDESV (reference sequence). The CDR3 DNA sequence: TGTGCCAGCAGCTCCCCGGGCAGGGGCGCAGATACGCAGTATTTT. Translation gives CASSSPGRGADTQYF.

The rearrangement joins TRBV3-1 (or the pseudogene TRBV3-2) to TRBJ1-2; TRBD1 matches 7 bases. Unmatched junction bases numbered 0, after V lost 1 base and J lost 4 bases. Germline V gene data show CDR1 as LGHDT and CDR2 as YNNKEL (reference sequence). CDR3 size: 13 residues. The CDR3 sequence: CASSQGDSYGYTF. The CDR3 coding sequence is TGTGCCAGCAGCCAAGGGGACAGCTATGGCTACACCTTC.

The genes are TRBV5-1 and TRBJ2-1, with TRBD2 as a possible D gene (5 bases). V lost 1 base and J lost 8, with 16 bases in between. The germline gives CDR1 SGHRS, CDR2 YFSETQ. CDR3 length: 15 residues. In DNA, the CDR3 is TGCGCCAGCAGCTTGCCGGACCCGGGGTCGGATGAGCAGTTCTTC. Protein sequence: CASSLPDPGSDEQFF. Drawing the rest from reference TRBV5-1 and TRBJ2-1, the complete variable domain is KAGVTQTPRYLIKTRGQQVTLSCSPISGHRSVSWYQQTPGQGLQFLFEYFSETQRNKGNFPGRFSGRQFSNSRSEMNVSTLELGDSALYLCASSLPDPGSDEQFFGPGTRLTVL.

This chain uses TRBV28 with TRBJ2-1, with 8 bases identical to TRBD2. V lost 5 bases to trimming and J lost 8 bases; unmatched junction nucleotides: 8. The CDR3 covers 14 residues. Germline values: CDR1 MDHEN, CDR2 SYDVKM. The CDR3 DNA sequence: TGTGCCAGCAGTCGACTAGCGTTGTACCATGAGCAGTTCTTC. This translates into CASSRLALYHEQFF.

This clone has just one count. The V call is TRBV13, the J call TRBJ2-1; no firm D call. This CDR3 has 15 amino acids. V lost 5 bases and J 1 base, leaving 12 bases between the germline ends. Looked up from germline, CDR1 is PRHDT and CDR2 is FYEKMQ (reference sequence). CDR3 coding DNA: TGTGCCAGCAGCCCCCGGTTTGATTCCTACAATGAGCAGTTCTTC. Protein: CASSPRFDSYNEQFF.

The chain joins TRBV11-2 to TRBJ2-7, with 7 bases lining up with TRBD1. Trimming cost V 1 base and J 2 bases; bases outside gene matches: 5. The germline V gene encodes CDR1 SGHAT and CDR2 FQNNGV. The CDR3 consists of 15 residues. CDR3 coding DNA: TGTGCCAGCAGCTTAGGAGACAGGGCCGCCTACGAGCAGTACTTC. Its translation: CASSLGDRAAYEQYF.

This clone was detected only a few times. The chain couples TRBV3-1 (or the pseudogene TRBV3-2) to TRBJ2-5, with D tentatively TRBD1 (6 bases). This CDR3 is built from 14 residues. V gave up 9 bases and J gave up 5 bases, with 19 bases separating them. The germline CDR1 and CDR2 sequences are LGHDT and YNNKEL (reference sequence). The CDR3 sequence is CASSLRDNLETQYF. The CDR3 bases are TGTGCCAGTTCCCTCCGGGACAACCTGGAGACCCAGTACTTC.

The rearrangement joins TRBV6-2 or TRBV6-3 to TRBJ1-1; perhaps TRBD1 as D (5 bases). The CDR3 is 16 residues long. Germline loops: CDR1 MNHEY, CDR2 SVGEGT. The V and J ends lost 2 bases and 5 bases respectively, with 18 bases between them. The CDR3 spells CASSYPLDRGWTEAFF. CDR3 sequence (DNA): TGTGCCAGCAGTTACCCTCTTGACCGGGGGTGGACTGAAGCTTTCTTT.

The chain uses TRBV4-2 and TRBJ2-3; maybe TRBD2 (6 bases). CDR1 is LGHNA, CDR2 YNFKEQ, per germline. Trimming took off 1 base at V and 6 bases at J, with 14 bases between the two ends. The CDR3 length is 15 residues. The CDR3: CASSQGEDLLDTQYF. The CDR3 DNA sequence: TGTGCCAGCAGCCAAGGGGAGGACTTGTTGGATACGCAGTATTTT.

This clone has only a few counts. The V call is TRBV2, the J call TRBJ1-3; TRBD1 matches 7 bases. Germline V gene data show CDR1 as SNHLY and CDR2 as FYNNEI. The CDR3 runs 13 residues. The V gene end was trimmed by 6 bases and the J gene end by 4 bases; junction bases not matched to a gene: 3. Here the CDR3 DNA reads TGTGCCAGCAGAGGACAGGTCGGAAACACCATATATTTT. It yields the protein CASRGQVGNTIYF.

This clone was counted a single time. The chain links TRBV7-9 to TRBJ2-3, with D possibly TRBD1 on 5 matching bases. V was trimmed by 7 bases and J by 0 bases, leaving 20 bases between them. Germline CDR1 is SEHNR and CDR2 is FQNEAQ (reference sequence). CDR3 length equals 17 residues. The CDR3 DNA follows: TGTGCCAGCAACCCGTCTTGGCAGGGAATTAGCACAGATACGCAGTATTTT. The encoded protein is CASNPSWQGISTDTQYF.

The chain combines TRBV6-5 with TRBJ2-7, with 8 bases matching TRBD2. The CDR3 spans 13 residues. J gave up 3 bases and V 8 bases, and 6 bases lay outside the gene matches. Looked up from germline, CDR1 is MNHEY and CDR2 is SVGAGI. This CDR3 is CASSPTSGYEQYF. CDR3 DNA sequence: TGTGCCAGCTCTCCTACTAGCGGCTACGAGCAGTACTTC.

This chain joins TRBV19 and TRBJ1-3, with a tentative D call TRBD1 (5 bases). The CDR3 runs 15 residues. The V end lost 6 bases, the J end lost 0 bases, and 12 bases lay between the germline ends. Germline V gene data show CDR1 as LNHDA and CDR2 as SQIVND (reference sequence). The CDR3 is CASSTGSFSGNTIYF. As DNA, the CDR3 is TGTGCCAGTAGCACAGGAAGCTTCTCTGGAAACACCATATATTTT.

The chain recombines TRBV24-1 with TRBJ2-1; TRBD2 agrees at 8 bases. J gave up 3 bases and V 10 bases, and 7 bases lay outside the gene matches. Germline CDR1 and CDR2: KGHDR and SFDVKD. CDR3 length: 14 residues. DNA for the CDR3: TGTGCCACTAGCGGGGAGCGCGACTACAATGAGCAGTTCTTC. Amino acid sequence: CATSGERDYNEQFF.

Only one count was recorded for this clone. The CDR3 region has the DNA TGCAGCGTTGGGGGACGGGAGATTGGCACAGATACGCAGTATTTT. Protein sequence: CSVGGREIGTDTQYF. The chain joins TRBV29-1 to TRBJ2-3, with TRBD2 as a possible D gene (6 bases). Between the trimmed V and J ends, which lost 4 bases and 1 base, there was a span of 15 bases. The germline V gene encodes CDR1 SQVTM and CDR2 ANQGSEA. The CDR3 consists of 15 residues.

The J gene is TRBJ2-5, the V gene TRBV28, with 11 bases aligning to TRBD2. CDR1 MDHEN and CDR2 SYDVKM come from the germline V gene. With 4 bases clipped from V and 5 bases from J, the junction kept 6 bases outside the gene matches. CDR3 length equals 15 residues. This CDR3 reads CASSSLAGGSETQYF. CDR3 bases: TGTGCCAGCAGTTCGCTAGCGGGAGGTAGTGAGACCCAGTACTTC.

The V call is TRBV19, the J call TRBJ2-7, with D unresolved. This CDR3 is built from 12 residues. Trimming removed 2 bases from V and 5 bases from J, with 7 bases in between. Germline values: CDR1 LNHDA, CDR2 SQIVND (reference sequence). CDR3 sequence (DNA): TGTGCCAGTAGTATAACGGGTAACGAGCAGTACTTC. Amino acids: CASSITGNEQYF.

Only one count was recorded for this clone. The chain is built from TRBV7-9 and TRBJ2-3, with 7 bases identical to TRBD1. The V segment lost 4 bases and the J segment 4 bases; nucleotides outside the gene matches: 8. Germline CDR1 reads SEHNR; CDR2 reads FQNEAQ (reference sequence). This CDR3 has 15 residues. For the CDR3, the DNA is TGTGCCAGCAGCTATGACAGGGTGGGGCCAGATACGCAGTATTTT. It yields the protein CASSYDRVGPDTQYF.

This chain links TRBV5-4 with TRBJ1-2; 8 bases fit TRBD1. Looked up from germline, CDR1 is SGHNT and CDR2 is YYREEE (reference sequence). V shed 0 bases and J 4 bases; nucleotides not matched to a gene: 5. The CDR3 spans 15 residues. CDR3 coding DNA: TGTGCCAGCAGCTTGGTGACAGGGGTAGGCTATGGCTACACCTTC. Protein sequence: CASSLVTGVGYGYTF. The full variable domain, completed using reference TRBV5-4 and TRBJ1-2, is ETGVTQSPTHLIKTRGQQVTLRCSSQSGHNTVSWYQQALGQGPQFIFQYYREEENGRGNFPPRFSGLQFPNYSSELNVNALELDDSALYLCASSLVTGVGYGYTFGSGTRLTVV.

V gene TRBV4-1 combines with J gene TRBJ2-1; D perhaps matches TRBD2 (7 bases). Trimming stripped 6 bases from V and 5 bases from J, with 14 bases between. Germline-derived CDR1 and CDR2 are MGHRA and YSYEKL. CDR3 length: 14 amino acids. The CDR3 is CASRKAGTHNEQFF. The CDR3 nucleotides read TGCGCCAGCAGAAAAGCGGGGACACACAATGAGCAGTTCTTC.

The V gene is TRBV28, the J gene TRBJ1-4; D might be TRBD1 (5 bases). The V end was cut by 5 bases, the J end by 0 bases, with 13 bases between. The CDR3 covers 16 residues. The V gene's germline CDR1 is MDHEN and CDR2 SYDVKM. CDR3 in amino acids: CASSLETATTNEKLFF. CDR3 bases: TGTGCCAGCAGTCTAGAGACAGCTACAACTAATGAAAAACTGTTTTTT.

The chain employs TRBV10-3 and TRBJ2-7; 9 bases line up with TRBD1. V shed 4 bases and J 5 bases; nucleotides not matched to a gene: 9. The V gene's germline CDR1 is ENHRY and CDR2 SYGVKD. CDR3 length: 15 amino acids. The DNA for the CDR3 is TGTGCCATCAGTGGATGGGACAGGGCGTCCCACGAGCAGTACTTC. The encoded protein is CAISGWDRASHEQYF.

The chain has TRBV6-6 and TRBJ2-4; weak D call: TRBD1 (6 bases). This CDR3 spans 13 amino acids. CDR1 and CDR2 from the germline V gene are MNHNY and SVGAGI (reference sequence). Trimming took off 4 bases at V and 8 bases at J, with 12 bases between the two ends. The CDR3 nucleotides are TGTGCCAGCAGTTCCGCGTCAGGGGACATTCAGTACTTC. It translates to CASSSASGDIQYF.